The source of this T cell receptor beta chain is a study of blood T cell repertoires in COVID-19. Study-level information: From T cells, B-cell-depleted T cells, or PBMCs came the material, which was cDNA or gDNA.

This CDR3 is built from 13 residues. The germline V gene has CDR1 MNHEY and CDR2 SVGAGI. V was cut by 4 bases and J by 4 bases, with 10 bases left in between. Authors' analysis steps: Scientists estimated how many nucleated cells there were by amplifying reference gene primers. The data were produced by immunoSEQ multiplex PCR, yet TCRdb's version contains in-frame clones alone and is incomplete. The V and J calls and clone size come from that table; D and trimming were worked out from the DNA. Of 300,000 or so clones in the sample, roughly nine tenths were seen once. Cohorts were determined from participant-reported clinical history.

This TCR derives from a woman under 40 who had recovered from COVID-19. The material sequenced was PBMCs or T cells enriched from blood (not recorded which). The chain combines TRBV6-5 with TRBJ1-1; D might be TRBD1 (5 bases). The CDR3 reads CASSFPGSTEAFF. The CDR3 nucleotides are TGTGCCAGCAGTTTCCCAGGGTCCACTGAAGCTTTCTTT.